Listed below are T cell receptor beta chains from one sample, sequenced in a study of identical twins. TCRdb re-derived calls from the 5' RACE reads in MiXCR, one entry per CDR3 protein. The sample gives a few hundred thousand distinct CDR3 sequences, 9% to 10% of which show up once; around 3% is in the top ten. Another study also made use of these data, one on yellow fever vaccine responses in identical twins.

The material sequenced was PBMCs. The receptors stem from a woman aged 18 to 35 in good health. CDR3s include the opening cysteine and the closing phenylalanine or tryptophan. The order of the fields is clone size, V gene, D gene, J gene, CDR3 DNA, CDR3 protein. A D gene is named only where the DNA matches it firmly. Some rows mark clone size as missing; the rest say once, few, many or name a class of expanded clone.

size: -
V: TRBV7-9
D: -
J: TRBJ2-7
DNA: TGTGCCAGCAGCCCAGGAGCCAAATCCTACGAGCAGTACTTC
CDR3: CASSPGAKSYEQYF

size: -
V: TRBV2
D: -
J: TRBJ2-2
DNA: TGTGCCAGCTTTGAAGGGGCGTTGAATACCGGGGAGCTGTTTTTT
CDR3: CASFEGALNTGELFF

size: -
V: TRBV10-3
D: TRBD1
J: TRBJ1-4
DNA: TGTGCCATCAGCTCAGGACAGGGTGGAGAAAAACTGTTTTTT
CDR3: CAISSGQGGEKLFF

size: -
V: TRBV7-2
D: -
J: TRBJ2-5
DNA: TGTGCCAGCAGCCCGCAGCCGGGCCGAGGGGGGGAGACCCAGTACTTC
CDR3: CASSPQPGRGGETQYF

size: many
V: TRBV5-1
D: -
J: TRBJ1-5
DNA: TGTGCCAGCAGTTTAGAACAGGGTGGACAGCCCCAGCATTTT
CDR3: CASSLEQGGQPQHF

size: few
V: TRBV12-3/TRBV12-4
D: TRBD2
J: TRBJ2-1
DNA: TGTGCCAGCAGGGAGACGACTAGCTTAGATGAGCAGTTCTTC
CDR3: CASRETTSLDEQFF

size: many
V: TRBV29-1
D: TRBD2
J: TRBJ2-7
DNA: TGCAGCGCAAGGACTAGCGGAGCACCCTCATACGAGCAGTACTTC
CDR3: CSARTSGAPSYEQYF

size: many
V: TRBV15
D: -
J: TRBJ2-3
DNA: TGTGCCACCAGCAGACGGGAGGATACGCAGTATTTT
CDR3: CATSRREDTQYF

size: many
V: TRBV29-1
D: TRBD1
J: TRBJ2-7
DNA: TGCAGGGACAGGGGGGTTAAAGCCTCCTACGAGCAGTACTTC
CDR3: CRDRGVKASYEQYF

size: -
V: TRBV29-1
D: TRBD1
J: TRBJ2-3
DNA: TGCAGCGTACAGACAGGGCCCACAGATACGCAGTATTTT
CDR3: CSVQTGPTDTQYF

size: many
V: TRBV3-1
D: -
J: TRBJ2-2
DNA: TGTGCCAGCAGCCTAGGGCCCTCGAACACCGGGGAGCTGTTTTTT
CDR3: CASSLGPSNTGELFF

size: -
V: TRBV7-9
D: TRBD2
J: TRBJ2-7
DNA: TGTGCCAGCAGCCCGGAGGGTAGCGGGACCGAGCAGTACTTC
CDR3: CASSPEGSGTEQYF

size: few
V: TRBV20-1
D: TRBD2
J: TRBJ2-5
DNA: TGCAGTGCTAGACCCGGGACTAGCGGGAGAGGGGAGACCCAGTACTTC
CDR3: CSARPGTSGRGETQYF

size: -
V: TRBV7-9
D: TRBD2
J: TRBJ2-1
DNA: TGTGCCAGCAGCTTAGGGCTAGCGGGAAAGGCATCCTCAACCTCGTTCTTC
CDR3: CASSLGLAGKASSTSFF

size: -
V: TRBV29-1
D: -
J: TRBJ1-2
DNA: TGCAGCGTTCGGGACTATGGCTACACCTTC
CDR3: CSVRDYGYTF

size: few
V: TRBV4-3
D: -
J: TRBJ2-5
DNA: TGCGCCAGCAGCCAATGGCGGCTAGATAAGACCCAGTACTTC
CDR3: CASSQWRLDKTQYF

size: few
V: TRBV6-5
D: -
J: TRBJ2-7
DNA: TGTGCCAGCAGTTCAGTCGCCCCCGTCTCGGGCGCGCGATCCTACGAGCAGTACTTC
CDR3: CASSSVAPVSGARSYEQYF

size: many
V: TRBV25-1
D: -
J: TRBJ1-5
DNA: TGTGCCAGCAGGGGCAGGGGTGAAGGGCAGCCCCAGCATTTT
CDR3: CASRGRGEGQPQHF

size: few
V: TRBV13
D: -
J: TRBJ1-1
DNA: TGTGCCAGCCTCGATTGGACGTTGAACACTGAAGCTTTCTTT
CDR3: CASLDWTLNTEAFF

size: -
V: TRBV7-2
D: TRBD2
J: TRBJ2-5
DNA: TGTGCCAGCAGCGCCAGCTTAGCGGGGGAAGAGACCCAGTACTTC
CDR3: CASSASLAGEETQYF

size: many
V: TRBV20-1
D: -
J: TRBJ2-1
DNA: TGCAGTGCTAGATCTGACAGCTCCTACAATGAGCAGTTCTTC
CDR3: CSARSDSSYNEQFF

size: -
V: TRBV6-2/TRBV6-3
D: TRBD1
J: TRBJ2-5
DNA: TGTGCCAGTACAGGGGGCCCGGAGACCCAGTACTTC
CDR3: CASTGGPETQYF

size: many
V: TRBV4-3
D: -
J: TRBJ1-1
DNA: TGCGCCAGCAGCCAACGGGAGAGTCCCCTAGCTTTCTTT
CDR3: CASSQRESPLAFF

size: many
V: TRBV25-1
D: -
J: TRBJ2-7
DNA: TGTGCCAGCAGTGCTCCAGGGTCCTGGACCTACGAGCAGTACTTC
CDR3: CASSAPGSWTYEQYF

size: -
V: TRBV6-6
D: TRBD2
J: TRBJ2-5
DNA: TGTGCCTCCGGGGGGTTTCGGGAGACCCAGTACTTC
CDR3: CASGGFRETQYF

size: few
V: TRBV7-3
D: TRBD2
J: TRBJ2-5
DNA: TGTGCCAGCAGCTTACTAGCGGGGTTCCAAGAGACCCAGTACTTC
CDR3: CASSLLAGFQETQYF

size: many
V: TRBV6-1
D: -
J: TRBJ1-1
DNA: TGTGCCAGCGCCAGGGTCTTTGACACTGAAGCTTTCTTT
CDR3: CASARVFDTEAFF

size: many
V: TRBV29-1
D: -
J: TRBJ2-7
DNA: TGCAGCGTTGTCGCACAGGAGACCTACGAGCAGTACTTC
CDR3: CSVVAQETYEQYF

size: few
V: TRBV29-1
D: -
J: TRBJ2-3
DNA: TGCAGCGTTGATCTTCTAGAAGAGATTACAGATACGCAGTATTTT
CDR3: CSVDLLEEITDTQYF

size: -
V: TRBV11-1
D: -
J: TRBJ2-2
DNA: TGTGCCAGCGGCTATGAGAGCCAGTGGGCCGCCGCGAACACCGGGGAGCTGTTTTTT
CDR3: CASGYESQWAAANTGELFF

size: -
V: TRBV3-1
D: TRBD2
J: TRBJ2-3
DNA: TGTGCCAGCAGCCAAGAAGCGGGACCTCGCACAGATACGCAGTATTTT
CDR3: CASSQEAGPRTDTQYF

size: -
V: TRBV7-9
D: -
J: TRBJ2-7
DNA: TGTGCCAGCAGGGGCAGGGCCTACGAGCAGTACTTC
CDR3: CASRGRAYEQYF

size: -
V: TRBV20-1
D: -
J: TRBJ2-3
DNA: TGCAGTGCTAGAGTTTCGGGAGCTGGAGATACGCAGTATTTT
CDR3: CSARVSGAGDTQYF

size: many
V: TRBV4-3
D: TRBD2
J: TRBJ2-5
DNA: TGCGCCAGCAGCCAAGTCCTAGCGGGAGGATCGGAGACCCAGTACTTC
CDR3: CASSQVLAGGSETQYF

size: -
V: TRBV7-9
D: -
J: TRBJ2-2
DNA: TGTGCCAGCAGCATTGGACGCCTTGAAACGAACACCGGGGAGCTGTTTTTT
CDR3: CASSIGRLETNTGELFF

size: -
V: TRBV6-5
D: -
J: TRBJ2-1
DNA: TGTGCCAGCAGTTACACACTAGCAGCCCCTACAGATGAGCAGTTCTTC
CDR3: CASSYTLAAPTDEQFF

size: many
V: TRBV9
D: TRBD2
J: TRBJ2-1
DNA: TGTGCCAGCAGCTCCAGGACTAGCGGGGCCCCTTTTTATGAGCAGTTCTTC
CDR3: CASSSRTSGAPFYEQFF

size: -
V: TRBV10-3
D: TRBD2
J: TRBJ2-3
DNA: TGTGCCATCGGTGCTAGCGGGACCGCAGATACGCAGTATTTT
CDR3: CAIGASGTADTQYF

size: -
V: TRBV24-1
D: TRBD1
J: TRBJ2-2
DNA: TGTGCCACCAGCCCAGGGACAGACACCGGGGAGCTGTTTTTT
CDR3: CATSPGTDTGELFF

size: -
V: TRBV12-3/TRBV12-4
D: TRBD2
J: TRBJ2-1
DNA: TGTGCCAGCATCAGAAGCGGGGCCTCCTACAATGAGCAGTTCTTC
CDR3: CASIRSGASYNEQFF

size: few
V: TRBV12-3/TRBV12-4
D: -
J: TRBJ2-7
DNA: TGTGCCAGCAGTTTTTATCCCAGGACGGACGAGCAGTACTTC
CDR3: CASSFYPRTDEQYF

size: -
V: TRBV6-2/TRBV6-3
D: TRBD2
J: TRBJ2-1
DNA: TGTGCCAGCAGTTACCCCGGAGGACTAGCTAGGGAGCAGTTCTTC
CDR3: CASSYPGGLAREQFF